This T cell receptor beta chain was found in a study of T cell repertoires in cytomegalovirus infection (dated by TCRdb to between 2017 and 2020). At the level of the whole study: Donor HLA type was relevant to the analysis, as public TCR beta signatures indicated carriage of CMV infection together with the matching HLA type. Here is what the overall study found, with its caveats: The ex vivo response was dominated by HLA-C-restricted CMV-specific TCR beta clonotypes, which also provided the single most frequent clonotype in two of eight donors. Cumulative frequency of public TCR beta family members discriminated carriers of CMV infection plus the relevant HLA type in this cohort and an independent 352-donor cohort.

Reads for this sample came from an Illumina HiSeq 1500. In TCRdb, the public reads were trimmed at Q25 with fastp and aligned with MiXCR, with productive beta chains retained. Identical CDR3 protein sequences are pooled into one entry, listed with their most common genes and DNA. In all, the sample holds almost 500,000 distinct CDR3 sequences, and about 10% of those were seen once. The ten top clones hold 10% of the sample. Worth noting for this clonotype: There is no known antigen for this receptor. No quality values exist for individual bases; no much larger clone is one base distant.

The CDR3 measures 15 amino acids from cysteine to phenylalanine. Here the CDR3 DNA is all that survives: 45 bases in frame from base 1. V is cut by 6 bases and J by 2 bases, and the space between the germline ends is 14 bases. Sequences ENHRY (CDR1) and SYGVKD (CDR2) are obtained from the germline V gene. The rearrangement combines TRBV10-3 with TRBJ2-1, with the D gene tentatively TRBD1 or TRBD2, based on 5 matching bases in each. Sequencing was carried out using PBMCs. The TCR was taken from a human donor in good health (CMV status not recorded). Some clones in this sample may be carry-over from other donors' samples. The sequenced DNA is TGTGCCATCAGGTCCGGGACGCGGACCTACAATGAGCAGTTCTTC. This gives the protein CAIRSGTRTYNEQFF.